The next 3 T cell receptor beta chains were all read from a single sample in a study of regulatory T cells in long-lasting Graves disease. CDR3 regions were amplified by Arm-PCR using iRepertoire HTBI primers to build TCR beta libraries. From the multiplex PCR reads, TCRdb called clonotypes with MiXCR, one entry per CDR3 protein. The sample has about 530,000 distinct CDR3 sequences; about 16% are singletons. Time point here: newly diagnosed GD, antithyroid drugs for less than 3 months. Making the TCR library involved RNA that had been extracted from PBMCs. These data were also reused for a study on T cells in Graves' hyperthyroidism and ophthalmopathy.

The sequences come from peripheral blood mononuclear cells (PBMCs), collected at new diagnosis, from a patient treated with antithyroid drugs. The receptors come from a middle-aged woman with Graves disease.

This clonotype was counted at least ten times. Here the CDR3 DNA reads TGTGCCAGCAGGGACAGGGGGTACACTGGGGCCAACGTCCTGACTTTC. This codes for CASRDRGYTGANVLTF. The chain recombines TRBV2 with TRBJ2-6; 10 bases agree with TRBD1. This CDR3 comprises 16 residues. J gave up 2 bases and V 6 bases, and 4 bases lay outside the gene matches. Germline V gene data show CDR1 as SNHLY and CDR2 as FYNNEI.

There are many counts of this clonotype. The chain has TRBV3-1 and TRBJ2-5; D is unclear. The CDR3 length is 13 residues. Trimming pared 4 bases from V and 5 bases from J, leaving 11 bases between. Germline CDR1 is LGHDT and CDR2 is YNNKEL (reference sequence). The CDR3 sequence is CASSPLVWETQYF. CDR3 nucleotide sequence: TGTGCCAGCAGCCCTCTGGTTTGGGAGACCCAGTACTTC.

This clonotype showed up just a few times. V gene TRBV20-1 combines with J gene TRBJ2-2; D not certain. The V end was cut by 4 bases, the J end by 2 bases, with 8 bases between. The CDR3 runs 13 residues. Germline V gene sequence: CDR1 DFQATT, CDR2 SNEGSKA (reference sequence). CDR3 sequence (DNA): TGCAGTGCTACGGGCCCTAACACCGGGGAGCTGTTTTTT. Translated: CSATGPNTGELFF.